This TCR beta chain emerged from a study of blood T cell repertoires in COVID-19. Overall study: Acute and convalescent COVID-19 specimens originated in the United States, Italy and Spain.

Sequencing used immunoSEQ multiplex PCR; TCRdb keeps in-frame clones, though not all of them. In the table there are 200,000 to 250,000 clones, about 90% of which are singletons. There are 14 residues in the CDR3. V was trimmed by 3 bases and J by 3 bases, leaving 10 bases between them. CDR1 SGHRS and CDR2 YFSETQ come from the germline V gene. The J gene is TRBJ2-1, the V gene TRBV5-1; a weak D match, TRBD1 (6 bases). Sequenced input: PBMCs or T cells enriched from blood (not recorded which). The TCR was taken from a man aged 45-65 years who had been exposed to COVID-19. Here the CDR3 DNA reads TGCGCCAGCAGCTCCACAGGGATCTACAATGAGCAGTTCTTC. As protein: CASSSTGIYNEQFF.